A selection of T cell receptor beta chains follows, all from one sample in a study of response to subunit inactivated influenza vaccine. One entry per CDR3 protein results from TCRdb running MiXCR on the RT-PCR reads. Here the sample spans 650,000 or so distinct CDR3 sequences, 12% to 15% being singletons. The input for sequencing was PBMCs from blood, taken around 14 days before vaccination. All receptors come from a man in his fifties or sixties who received an inactivated influenza vaccine. Both conserved end residues are part of each CDR3. A D gene is named only where the DNA matches it firmly. The size entry is marked missing in some rows and otherwise reads once, few, many or a size class.

>-|TRBV10-3|few|TRBJ2-1
TGTGCCATCGCTAGCGTCAATGAGCAGTTCTTC
CAIASVNEQFF
>-|TRBV5-1|-|TRBJ2-5
TGCGCCAGCAGCTTGGGGATGCGGCACAGGGAAGAGACCCAGTACTTC
CASSLGMRHREETQYF
>-|TRBV28|few|TRBJ1-4
TGTGCCAGCAGCAGAATGCCCCGGGCGGGCCAGAATGAAAAACTGTTTTTT
CASSRMPRAGQNEKLFF
>-|TRBV24-1|-|TRBJ2-3
TGTGCCACCAGTGATTGGGGGAAGGGTCCAGATACGCAGTATTTT
CATSDWGKGPDTQYF
>-|TRBV5-5|few|TRBJ2-2
TGTGCCAGCACCCCGGGGTCAGGTTACAACACCGGGGAGCTGTTTTTT
CASTPGSGYNTGELFF
>-|TRBV3-1|-|TRBJ2-1
TGTGCCAGCAGCCAGATGGAAGAGCAGTTCTTC
CASSQMEEQFF
>TRBD1|TRBV27|-|TRBJ1-4
TGTGCCAGCAGTTTTAGGGGGCGGTTTGAAAAACTGTTTTTT
CASSFRGRFEKLFF
>TRBD1|TRBV12-3/TRBV12-4|-|TRBJ1-4
TGTGCCAGCAGTAGGGGACAGACTGAAAAACTGTTTTTT
CASSRGQTEKLFF
>TRBD2|TRBV4-1|-|TRBJ2-7
TGCGCCAGCAGCCAAGATCGGGAACTAGCGGGGGTGTCCTACGAGCAGTACTTC
CASSQDRELAGVSYEQYF
>TRBD1|TRBV7-2|-|TRBJ1-2
TGTGCCAGCAGCTTAGATGCAGGGGGCAACTATGGCTACACCTTC
CASSLDAGGNYGYTF
>TRBD2|TRBV12-3/TRBV12-4|-|TRBJ2-1
TGTGCCAGCAGTTTAGGAACTAGCGGGATAGGTGAGCAGTTCTTC
CASSLGTSGIGEQFF
>-|TRBV7-2|-|TRBJ1-4
TGTGCCATCAGCCAAAGCAGGGGCTTAACTAATGAAAAACTGTTTTTT
CAISQSRGLTNEKLFF
>TRBD2|TRBV2|few|TRBJ2-1
TGTGCCAGCGGCGATAGACTAGCGGGATTGAATGAGCAGTTCTTC
CASGDRLAGLNEQFF
>TRBD1|TRBV4-2|few|TRBJ1-6
TGTGCCAGCAGCCAAGATAGGACAGGGGGATATAATTCACCCCTCCACTTT
CASSQDRTGGYNSPLHF
>TRBD2|TRBV12-3/TRBV12-4|-|TRBJ2-2
TGTGCCAGCAGCCTAGGACTAGCTGCCACCGGGGAGCTGTTTTTT
CASSLGLAATGELFF
>-|TRBV6-2/TRBV6-3|many|TRBJ2-7
TGTGCCAGCAGTTACTTATCGGGGCGCTACGAGCAGTACTTC
CASSYLSGRYEQYF
>TRBD2|TRBV28|-|TRBJ2-7
TGTGCCAGCAGTCGCAGGACTAGCGGGAGAACGCCCTACGAGCAGTACTTC
CASSRRTSGRTPYEQYF
>TRBD2|TRBV20-1|-|TRBJ2-1
TGCAGTGCTAGAAGGACTAGCGGGTCCAATGAGCAGTTCTTC
CSARRTSGSNEQFF
>TRBD2|TRBV7-9|-|TRBJ2-3
TGTGCCAGCAGCTACCCCCCCGGGACTAGGTTTATAGATACGCAGTATTTT
CASSYPPGTRFIDTQYF
>-|TRBV27|-|TRBJ1-3
TGTGCCAGCAGTTTTACAGGGACTGGAAACACCATATATTTT
CASSFTGTGNTIYF
>TRBD1|TRBV20-1|many|TRBJ2-7
TGCAGTGCTAGTACCCGGACAGGGGGATTCTACGAGCAGTACTTC
CSASTRTGGFYEQYF
>TRBD2|TRBV7-8|few|TRBJ2-1
TGTGCCAGCAGCTTAAATCCCTTTCCTAGCGGGAGAAACAATGAGCAGTTCTTC
CASSLNPFPSGRNNEQFF